This is a list of T cell receptor beta chains from one sample in a study of CD8+ T cells in alopecia areata. Sequencing was performed with immunoSEQ multiplex PCR; in TCRdb, only in-frame clones are kept and a portion is missing. The sample shows some 100,000 clones, roughly two thirds of them seen only once. The sample comprised CD4+ T cells sorted from blood. These TCRs come from a human donor in good health. CDR3s include the opening cysteine and the closing phenylalanine or tryptophan. A D gene is named only where the DNA matches it firmly. Clone size is stated in some rows and not others, as once, few, many or a class when expanded.

v_call	j_call	d_call	clone_size	cdr3_aa	cdr3_nt
TRBV10-1	TRBJ1-1	TRBD1	.	CASQLDRGTEAFF	TGCGCATCACAGCTCGACAGGGGCACTGAAGCTTTCTTT
TRBV5-6	TRBJ1-4	.	.	CASSLGRVEKLFF	TGTGCCAGCAGCTTGGGCAGGGTCGAAAAACTGTTTTTT
TRBV30	TRBJ1-2	.	.	CAWSHRVTSYGYTF	TGTGCCTGGAGTCACAGGGTTACGTCCTATGGCTACACCTTC
TRBV30	TRBJ1-1	.	.	CAWRGNANTEAFF	TGTGCCTGGAGGGGGAACGCGAACACTGAAGCTTTCTTT
TRBV7-9	TRBJ1-1	.	.	CATSRTDADGNTEAFF	TGTGCCACCTCTCGGACAGACGCGGATGGGAACACTGAAGCTTTCTTT
TRBV29-1	TRBJ2-7	.	.	CSVPQGGAGNEQYF	TGCAGCGTCCCCCAAGGGGGGGCAGGGAACGAGCAGTACTTC
TRBV5-1	TRBJ1-5	.	few	CASSPTEAQHF	TGCGCCAGCAGCCCCACGGAGGCCCAGCATTTT
TRBV5-6	TRBJ1-2	TRBD1	.	CASSPRDRDYGYTF	TGTGCCAGCAGCCCAAGGGACAGGGACTATGGCTACACCTTC
TRBV7-9	TRBJ2-5	.	.	CASSSPGTNADETQYF	TGTGCCAGCAGCTCCCCCGGGACCAACGCGGATGAGACCCAGTACTTC
TRBV2	TRBJ1-1	.	few	CASSPERGVNTEAFF	TGTGCCAGCAGCCCAGAAAGGGGGGTTAACACTGAAGCTTTCTTT
TRBV30	TRBJ2-5	TRBD2	.	CAWSSGGTSGRETQYF	TGTGCCTGGAGTTCCGGAGGGACTAGCGGTAGAGAGACCCAGTACTTC
TRBV9	TRBJ2-7	.	.	CASSRGGSYSYEQYF	TGTGCCAGCAGTCGAGGGGGGAGCTACTCCTACGAGCAGTACTTC
TRBV27	TRBJ2-6	.	few	CASSLMVSGANVLTF	TGTGCCAGCAGTTTGATGGTCTCTGGGGCCAACGTCCTGACTTTC
TRBV29-1	TRBJ2-1	.	.	CSVVPGTSYNEQFF	TGCAGCGTTGTTCCAGGGACCTCCTACAATGAGCAGTTCTTC
TRBV29-1	TRBJ2-1	.	.	CSVIRDSDEQFF	TGCAGCGTTATCCGGGACTCTGATGAGCAGTTCTTC
TRBV2	TRBJ2-3	.	.	CASSEYPATTDTQYF	TGTGCCAGCAGTGAATATCCAGCGACCACAGATACGCAGTATTTT
TRBV30	TRBJ1-1	.	.	CAWSSNNRDPPTRNTEAFF	TGTGCCTGGAGCTCGAACAACCGGGACCCCCCAACCAGGAACACTGAAGCTTTCTTT
TRBV2	TRBJ2-5	.	.	CASSQTRQETQYF	TGTGCCAGCAGCCAGACTCGTCAAGAGACCCAGTACTTC
TRBV30	TRBJ1-2	.	few	CAWGQQGYGYTF	TGTGCCTGGGGACAGCAGGGATACGGCTACACCTTC
TRBV5-1	TRBJ2-1	.	.	CASSLNGANEQFF	TGCGCCAGCAGCTTGAATGGGGCAAATGAGCAGTTCTTC
TRBV9	TRBJ2-7	.	few	CASSATENPRYEQYF	TGTGCCAGCAGCGCTACAGAGAACCCCCGCTACGAGCAGTACTTC
TRBV5-1	TRBJ2-3	TRBD2	.	CASSAGLAPTDTQYF	TGCGCCAGCAGCGCCGGACTAGCCCCCACAGATACGCAGTATTTT
TRBV7-9	TRBJ1-5	.	.	CASSASGGLRPQHF	TGTGCCAGCAGCGCCTCGGGGGGGCTACGGCCCCAGCATTTT
TRBV30	TRBJ1-2	.	few	CAWEGRGGYTF	TGTGCCTGGGAAGGGAGGGGCGGCTACACCTTC
TRBV6-5	TRBJ1-2	.	.	CASTGGGPYGYTF	TGTGCCAGCACTGGGGGGGGGCCCTATGGCTACACCTTC
TRBV7-3	TRBJ2-2	TRBD1	.	CASSPRQGVNTGELFF	TGTGCCAGCAGCCCTCGACAGGGGGTTAACACCGGGGAGCTGTTTTTT
TRBV30	TRBJ1-2	.	.	CAWSRNRDYGYTF	TGTGCCTGGAGCCGTAACCGAGACTATGGCTACACCTTC
TRBV5-4	TRBJ2-3	.	few	CASSSMDTQYF	TGTGCCAGCAGCTCGATGGATACGCAGTATTTT
TRBV4-2	TRBJ2-3	TRBD2	once	CASSQDPASGADTQYF	TGTGCCAGCAGCCAAGATCCGGCTAGCGGGGCAGATACGCAGTATTTT
TRBV6-5	TRBJ2-3	.	.	CASRPPGPTDTQYF	TGTGCCAGCCGCCCCCCGGGCCCCACAGATACGCAGTATTTT
TRBV6-1	TRBJ1-2	.	.	CASRDPVTLYGYTF	TGTGCCAGCAGGGATCCCGTTACCCTCTATGGCTACACCTTC
TRBV7-2	TRBJ1-4	.	.	CASSYTGNNEKLFF	TGTGCCAGCAGTTATACCGGGAACAATGAAAAACTGTTTTTT
TRBV30	TRBJ2-7	TRBD1	.	CAWNRGQGGKAYEQYF	TGTGCCTGGAACCGGGGACAGGGGGGCAAAGCCTACGAGCAGTACTTC
TRBV5-1	TRBJ1-2	.	.	CASSAGQFGGYTF	TGCGCCAGCAGCGCAGGACAGTTCGGTGGCTACACCTTC
TRBV5-1	TRBJ2-6	.	.	CASSLSASGANVLTF	TGCGCCAGCAGCTTGTCAGCCTCTGGGGCCAACGTCCTGACTTTC
TRBV21-1	TRBJ2-3	.	few	CASSKRLRTDTQYF	TGTGCCAGCAGCAAAAGGCTCCGCACAGATACGCAGTATTTT
TRBV30	TRBJ2-5	.	.	CAWSHGLPTQYF	TGTGCCTGGAGTCATGGCCTACCGACCCAGTACTTC
TRBV5-4	TRBJ2-7	.	.	CASSLAQGAYEQYF	TGTGCCAGCAGCTTGGCACAGGGAGCCTACGAGCAGTACTTC
TRBV29-1	TRBJ2-2	.	.	CSARVVGELFF	TGCAGCGCCCGCGTAGTCGGGGAGCTGTTTTTT
TRBV29-1	TRBJ2-1	.	.	CSVYRQRYYNEQFF	TGCAGCGTGTATCGACAGCGCTATTACAATGAGCAGTTCTTC
TRBV9	TRBJ2-2	TRBD1	.	CASSVRDRNTGELFF	TGTGCCAGCAGCGTACGGGACAGGAACACCGGGGAGCTGTTTTTT
TRBV19	TRBJ2-3	.	.	CASSASEADTQYF	TGTGCCAGTAGTGCGTCCGAAGCAGATACGCAGTATTTT